These T cell receptor beta chains were read from a single sample in a study of blood T cells in healthy people across ages. TCRdb reprocessed the 5' RACE reads with MiXCR, giving one entry per CDR3 protein. The sample includes 650,000 to 1,000,000 distinct CDR3 sequences, roughly 34% of them seen just once. Sequencing was performed on blood. The receptors come from a man between 18 and 35 years old in good health. Both conserved end residues are part of each CDR3. A D gene is named only where the DNA matches it firmly. Clone size appears in some rows only: once, few, many, or a class for an expanded clone.

few	TRBD1	TRBV20-1	TRBJ1-1	CSARDRDRVIEAFF	TGCAGTGCTAGAGACCGAGACAGGGTGATTGAAGCTTTCTTT
few	TRBD1	TRBV7-9	TRBJ1-4	CASSSSDRAEKLFF	TGTGCCAGCAGCTCATCTGACAGGGCTGAAAAACTGTTTTTT
NA	TRBD1	TRBV5-1	TRBJ1-1	CASSLRGDRPNTEAFF	TGCGCCAGCAGCTTGAGGGGGGACAGGCCTAACACTGAAGCTTTCTTT
few	TRBD2	TRBV20-1	TRBJ2-7	CSALAGATYEQYF	TGCAGTGCCTTAGCGGGGGCCACCTACGAGCAGTACTTC
NA	NA	TRBV7-9	TRBJ2-3	CASSPKFLSSDTQYF	TGTGCCAGCAGCCCCAAGTTCCTGAGTAGCGATACGCAGTATTTT
NA	NA	TRBV11-2	TRBJ2-7	CASSLRAVTYEQYF	TGTGCCAGCAGCTTAAGAGCGGTGACCTACGAGCAGTACTTC
few	NA	TRBV10-3	TRBJ1-4	CAIAGGKGDEKLFF	TGTGCCATCGCCGGGGGGAAGGGAGACGAAAAACTGTTTTTT
NA	NA	TRBV30	TRBJ2-5	CAWRGTSRNEQYF	TGTGCCTGGAGGGGGACCTCGCGGAATGAGCAGTACTTC
NA	NA	TRBV27	TRBJ1-5	CASSLWGPNQPQHF	TGTGCCAGCAGTTTATGGGGCCCCAATCAGCCCCAGCATTTT
NA	NA	TRBV5-1	TRBJ1-4	CASSLGQADEKLFF	TGCGCCAGCAGCTTGGGGCAGGCGGATGAAAAACTGTTTTTT
NA	TRBD1	TRBV7-9	TRBJ2-5	CASTLGPQRDRGILQETQYF	TGTGCCAGCACCTTGGGACCCCAACGGGACAGGGGAATACTACAAGAGACCCAGTACTTC
many	NA	TRBV29-1	TRBJ2-7	CSVGEGQSYEQYF	TGCAGCGTTGGGGAGGGACAGTCCTACGAGCAGTACTTC
NA	NA	TRBV25-1	TRBJ1-1	CASSTPGLTNTEAFF	TGTGCCAGCAGTACCCCGGGACTCACGAACACTGAAGCTTTCTTT
NA	TRBD1	TRBV4-1	TRBJ1-2	CASSQDGRTGRMGYGYTF	TGCGCCAGCAGCCAAGATGGCCGGACAGGGAGAATGGGATATGGCTACACCTTC
NA	NA	TRBV4-2	TRBJ2-3	CASSQNPSVGADTQYF	TGTGCCAGCAGCCAGAACCCTAGCGTCGGGGCAGATACGCAGTATTTT
NA	NA	TRBV20-1	TRBJ1-1	CSAQTTVLAEAFF	TGCAGTGCCCAGACGACAGTGTTGGCTGAAGCTTTCTTT
NA	NA	TRBV20-1	TRBJ1-6	CSARDQRSSYNSPLHF	TGCAGTGCTAGAGATCAGCGGAGCTCCTATAATTCACCCCTCCACTTT
many	NA	TRBV20-1	TRBJ2-5	CSARDSSDVQETQYF	TGCAGTGCTAGAGATTCGTCGGACGTCCAAGAGACCCAGTACTTC
once	NA	TRBV6-6	TRBJ1-1	CASRLGTGEAFF	TGTGCCAGCAGGTTGGGGACTGGCGAAGCTTTCTTT
NA	NA	TRBV4-2	TRBJ1-5	CASSQGLGENQPQHF	TGTGCCAGCAGCCAAGGTTTAGGCGAGAATCAGCCCCAGCATTTT
NA	NA	TRBV6-5	TRBJ1-5	CASSYSQGSNQPQHF	TGTGCCAGCAGTTATAGCCAGGGCTCCAATCAGCCCCAGCATTTT
NA	NA	TRBV12-3/TRBV12-4	TRBJ2-3	CTSTPLGDTQYF	TGTACCAGCACCCCCCTTGGAGATACGCAGTATTTT
NA	NA	TRBV12-3/TRBV12-4	TRBJ1-2	CASSLGGPGYGGYTF	TGTGCCAGCAGTTTAGGTGGTCCAGGGTATGGTGGCTACACCTTC
NA	NA	TRBV27	TRBJ1-5	CASSSSGPASNQPQHF	NA
NA	TRBD2	TRBV20-1	TRBJ2-1	CSPSLGLAGGSEQFF	TGCAGTCCCTCCCTTGGGCTAGCGGGGGGGAGTGAGCAGTTCTTC
NA	NA	TRBV3-1	TRBJ2-6	CASSLNSASGANVLTF	TGTGCCAGCAGCCTAAACTCAGCCTCTGGGGCCAACGTCCTGACTTTC
few	NA	TRBV20-1	TRBJ1-2	CSAKGRSNYGYTF	TGCAGTGCTAAGGGACGGTCTAACTATGGCTACACCTTC
NA	TRBD1	TRBV5-5	TRBJ1-1	CASSRYRGSNTEAFF	TGTGCCAGCAGCCGATACAGGGGCTCGAACACTGAAGCTTTCTTT
NA	NA	TRBV7-2	TRBJ2-1	CASSLAEGSYNEQFF	TGTGCCAGCAGCTTAGCTGAAGGCAGCTACAATGAGCAGTTCTTC
NA	TRBD1	TRBV20-1	TRBJ2-7	CSAPITGVSGYNEQYF	TGCAGTGCACCTATCACAGGGGTCTCTGGGTACAATGAGCAGTACTTC
NA	NA	TRBV5-6	TRBJ2-3	CASSSFGPDTDTQYF	TGTGCCAGCAGCTCCTTTGGGCCCGACACAGATACGCAGTATTTT
NA	NA	TRBV2	TRBJ1-5	CASRAQGTMSNQPQHF	TGTGCCAGCAGAGCTCAGGGGACGATGAGCAATCAGCCCCAGCATTTT
NA	NA	TRBV7-9	TRBJ1-2	CASSLDSGGYDGYTF	TGTGCCAGCAGCTTAGATTCCGGGGGGTACGATGGCTACACCTTC
many	NA	TRBV12-3/TRBV12-4	TRBJ2-3	CASSLGLLGRPTDTQYF	TGTGCCAGCAGTTTAGGATTATTGGGCAGACCCACAGATACGCAGTATTTT
NA	TRBD2	TRBV6-5	TRBJ2-1	CASSYSRGASNEQFF	TGTGCCAGCAGTTACTCGCGGGGGGCCTCCAATGAGCAGTTCTTC
NA	NA	TRBV5-1	TRBJ2-1	CASTSNAGFYEQFF	TGCGCCAGCACCTCCAACGCGGGATTTTATGAGCAGTTCTTC
few	TRBD1	TRBV20-1	TRBJ2-7	CSARRTGGSEQYF	TGCAGTGCTAGACGGACAGGGGGTAGTGAGCAGTACTTC
NA	NA	TRBV7-9	TRBJ2-5	CASSDVGTGETQYF	TGTGCCAGCAGCGATGTGGGCACCGGAGAGACCCAGTACTTC
NA	TRBD1	TRBV15	TRBJ1-4	CATSSPGTGEEKLFF	TGTGCCACCAGCAGCCCCGGGACAGGGGAAGAAAAACTGTTTTTT
few	NA	TRBV9	TRBJ2-3	CASSVDLEGDDGHTDTQYF	TGTGCCAGCAGCGTCGACCTCGAGGGGGACGATGGACACACAGATACGCAGTATTTT
once	NA	TRBV7-2	TRBJ2-1	CASSYDSYNEQFF	TGTGCCAGCAGCTACGACTCCTACAATGAGCAGTTCTTC
few	TRBD1	TRBV12-3/TRBV12-4	TRBJ1-1	CASRSDRDSTEAFF	TGTGCCAGCAGGTCGGACAGGGACAGCACTGAAGCTTTCTTT
many	NA	TRBV6-6	TRBJ1-1	CASSYSEGGGEAFF	TGTGCCAGCAGTTACTCGGAGGGGGGTGGTGAAGCTTTCTTT
NA	TRBD2	TRBV25-1	TRBJ2-3	CASSEGGIDTQYF	TGTGCCAGCAGTGAGGGAGGGATCGATACGCAGTATTTT
few	NA	TRBV6-2/TRBV6-3	TRBJ2-3	CASKTTGARTDTQYF	TGTGCCAGCAAGACGACGGGGGCGCGCACAGATACGCAGTATTTT